This T cell receptor beta chain comes out of a study of blood T cells in healthy people across ages. From germline, CDR1 is MNHEY and CDR2 SMNVEV (reference sequence). V lost 6 bases and J lost 0; bases outside the gene matches: 8. The CDR3 consists of 15 residues. Study-level findings and limits: In older individuals, TCR beta diversity per million T cells was lower, falling roughly linearly with age.

This clonotype showed up many times. The antigen is undetermined. The second PCR ran roughly 7 to 12 cycles with a sample-barcoded 5' primer and J-beta primers. A template-switch adaptor with 12 random nucleotides tagged each cDNA molecule. TCRdb independently ran MiXCR on the 5' RACE reads; one entry per CDR3 protein. The sample records about 930,000 distinct CDR3 sequences, under 35% being singletons. These sequences were also reported in another study, on T cells of mothers and their children. Per that paper: With the M1S primer of the second PCR, sample barcodes and 2-4 random nucleotides were added.

This chain joins TRBV27 and TRBJ2-7; the match to TRBD1 covers 7 bases. The sample consisted of blood. The source of this sequence is a woman aged 40 to 50 in good health. CDR3 protein: CASSLLDRTSYEQYF. The CDR3 DNA follows: TGTGCCAGCAGCCTTCTGGACAGGACCTCCTACGAGCAGTACTTC.